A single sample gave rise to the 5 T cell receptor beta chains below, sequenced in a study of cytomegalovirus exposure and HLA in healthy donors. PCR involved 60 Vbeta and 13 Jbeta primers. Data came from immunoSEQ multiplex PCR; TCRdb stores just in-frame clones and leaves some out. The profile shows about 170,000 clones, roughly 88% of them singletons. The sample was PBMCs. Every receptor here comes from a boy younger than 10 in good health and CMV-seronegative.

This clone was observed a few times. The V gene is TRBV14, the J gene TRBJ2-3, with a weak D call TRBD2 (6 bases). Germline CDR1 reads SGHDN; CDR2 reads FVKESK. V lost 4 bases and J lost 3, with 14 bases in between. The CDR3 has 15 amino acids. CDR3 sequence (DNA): TGTGCCAGCAGCCTACGACTAGGGAGGACAGATACGCAGTATTTT. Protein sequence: CASSLRLGRTDTQYF.

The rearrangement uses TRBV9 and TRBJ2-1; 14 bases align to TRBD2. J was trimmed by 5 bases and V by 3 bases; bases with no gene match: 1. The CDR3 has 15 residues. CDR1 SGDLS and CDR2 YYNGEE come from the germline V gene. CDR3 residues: CASSAGLAGDNEQFF. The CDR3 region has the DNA TGTGCCAGCAGCGCGGGACTAGCGGGGGACAATGAGCAGTTCTTC.

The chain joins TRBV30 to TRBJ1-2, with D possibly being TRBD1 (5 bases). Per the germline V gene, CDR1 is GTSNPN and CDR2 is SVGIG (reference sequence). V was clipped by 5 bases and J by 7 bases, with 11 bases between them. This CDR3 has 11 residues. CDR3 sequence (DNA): TGTGCCTGGGGGGGGACGGGTGGCTACACCTTC. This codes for CAWGGTGGYTF. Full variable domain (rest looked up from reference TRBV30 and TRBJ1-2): SQTIHQWPATLVQPVGSPLSLECTVEGTSNPNLYWYRQAAGRGLQLLFYSVGIGQISSEVPQNLSASRPQDRQFILSSKKLLLSDSGFYLCAWGGTGGYTFGSGTRLTVV.

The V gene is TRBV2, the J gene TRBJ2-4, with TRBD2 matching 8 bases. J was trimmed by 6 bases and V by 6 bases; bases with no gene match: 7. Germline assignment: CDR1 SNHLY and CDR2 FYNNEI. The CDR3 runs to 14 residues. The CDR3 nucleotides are TGTGCCAGCAGCATTAGCGGGACGATAAACATTCAGTACTTC. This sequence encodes CASSISGTINIQYF. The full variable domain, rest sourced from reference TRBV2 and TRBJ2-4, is EPEVTQTPSHQVTQMGQEVILRCVPISNHLYFYWYRQILGQKVEFLVSFYNNEISEKSEIFDDQFSVERPDGSNFTLKIRSTKLEDSAMYFCASSISGTINIQYFGAGTRLSVL.

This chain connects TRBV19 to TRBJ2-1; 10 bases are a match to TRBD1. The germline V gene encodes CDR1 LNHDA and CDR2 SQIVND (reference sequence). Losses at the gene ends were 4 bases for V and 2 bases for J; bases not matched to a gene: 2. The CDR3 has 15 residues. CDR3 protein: CASSKGTGAYNEQFF. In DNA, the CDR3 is TGTGCCAGTAGTAAAGGGACAGGGGCCTACAATGAGCAGTTCTTC.